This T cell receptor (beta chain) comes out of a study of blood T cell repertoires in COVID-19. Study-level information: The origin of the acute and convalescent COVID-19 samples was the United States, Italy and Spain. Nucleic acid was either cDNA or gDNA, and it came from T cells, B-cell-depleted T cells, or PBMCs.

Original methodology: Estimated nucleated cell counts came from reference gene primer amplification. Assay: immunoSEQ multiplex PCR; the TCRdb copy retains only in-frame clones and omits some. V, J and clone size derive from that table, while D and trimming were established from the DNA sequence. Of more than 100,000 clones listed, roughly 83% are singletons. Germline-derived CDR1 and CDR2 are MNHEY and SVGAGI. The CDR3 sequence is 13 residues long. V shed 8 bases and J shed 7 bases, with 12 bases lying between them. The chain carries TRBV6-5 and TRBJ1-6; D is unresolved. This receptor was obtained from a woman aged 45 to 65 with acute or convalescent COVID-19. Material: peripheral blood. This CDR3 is CASWGGGNSPLHF. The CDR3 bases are TGTGCCAGCTGGGGAGGAGGGAATTCACCCCTCCACTTT.